Shown below are 15 T cell receptor beta chains from a single sample sequenced in a study of early T cells in non-severe SARS-CoV-2 infection (dated by TCRdb to the early 2020s). The library relied on 5' RACE. The instrument was a NextSeq 500. TCRdb's own reprocessing of the public reads used fastp at Q25 and MiXCR and kept productive beta chains. Under each unique CDR3 protein, matching rows form one entry showing the most common genes and DNA. A total of under 85,000 distinct CDR3 sequences appear in this sample, roughly 10% of them only once. Less than 6.5% of the sample rests with the top ten. The sample was whole blood. These receptors originate from an adult who was a healthcare worker with PCR-confirmed SARS-CoV-2 infection or an uninfected control (not recorded which).

This clonotype came up many times. J is TRBJ2-1 and V is TRBV3-1; TRBD2 matches at 7 bases. J gave up 1 base and V 3 bases, and 6 bases lay outside the gene matches. The germline V gene has CDR1 LGHDT and CDR2 YNNKEL (reference sequence). The CDR3 is 16 amino acids. In DNA form, the CDR3 reads TGTGCCAGCAGCCACTTCCGGGGGGATTCCTACAATGAGCAGTTCTTC. Translation gives CASSHFRGDSYNEQFF.

This clonotype was observed a few times. The chain combines TRBV15 with TRBJ2-7; TRBD2 aligns across 16 bases. J was trimmed by 0 bases and V by 3 bases; bases with no gene match: 8. CDR1 and CDR2 from the germline V gene are LNHNV and YYDKDF (reference sequence). This CDR3 region has 19 residues. The CDR3 coding sequence is TGTGCCACCAGCAGTTCTCCGGGACTAGCGGGGGGGAGCTCCTACGAGCAGTACTTC. It translates to CATSSSPGLAGGSSYEQYF.

This CDR3 reads CASSYSGRRSYEQYF. In nucleotides, the CDR3 is TGTGCCAGCAGTTACTCGGGACGCCGATCCTACGAGCAGTACTTC. The chain links TRBV6-5 to TRBJ2-7, with D possibly called TRBD1 or TRBD2 (5 bases each). Trimming pared 0 bases from V and 1 base from J, leaving 10 bases between. CDR3 length: 15 residues. CDR1 is MNHEY and CDR2 is SVGAGI in the germline V gene.

The J gene is TRBJ2-7, the V gene TRBV14, with 7 bases lining up with TRBD1. There are 15 residues in the CDR3. V shed 2 bases, J shed 2 bases, and the junction held 6 bases outside the gene matches. The germline gives CDR1 SGHDN, CDR2 FVKESK. The CDR3 here is CASSQLQQGAYEQYF. CDR3 sequence (DNA): TGTGCCAGCAGCCAACTCCAGCAGGGGGCCTACGAGCAGTACTTC.

The gene calls are TRBV24-1 and TRBJ1-6; the D gene is possibly TRBD1 (6 bases). Germline V gives CDR1 KGHDR, CDR2 SFDVKD. The CDR3 spans 14 residues. The V and J ends lost 3 bases and 7 bases respectively, with 9 bases between them. The CDR3 bases are TGTGCCACCAGTGATAACAGGGTAAATTCACCCCTCCACTTT. It encodes CATSDNRVNSPLHF.

The table lists this clonotype with many counts. J is TRBJ2-2 and V is TRBV11-2; D is uncertain. V lost 4 bases and J 7 bases, leaving 4 bases between the germline ends. This CDR3 is 11 amino acids long. Germline loops: CDR1 SGHAT, CDR2 FQNNGV. In nucleotides, the CDR3 is TGTGCCAGCAGCTCCTTCGGGGAGCTGTTTTTT. This translates into CASSSFGELFF.

This clonotype was seen more than once but under ten times. The rearrangement uses TRBV3-1 and TRBJ2-3, with D perhaps assigned TRBD1 or TRBD2 (5 bases each). The CDR3 is made up of 14 amino acids. Trimming took off 4 bases at V and 4 bases at J, with 12 bases between the two ends. Germline V gives CDR1 LGHDT, CDR2 YNNKEL (reference sequence). Here the CDR3 reads CASSPRVGADTQYF. The CDR3 region has the DNA TGTGCCAGCAGCCCGAGGGTAGGGGCAGATACGCAGTATTTT.

This clonotype has ten or more counts. The chain uses TRBV5-1 and TRBJ2-3; a possible D gene is TRBD2 (5 bases). Germline V gene lookup returns CDR1 SGHRS and CDR2 YFSETQ. Trimming cost V 4 bases and J 0 bases, with 12 bases left between them. The CDR3 is made up of 15 amino acids. CDR3 nucleotide sequence: TGCGCCAGCAGCCCGGGGTCCACTAGCACAGATACGCAGTATTTT. Encoded protein: CASSPGSTSTDTQYF.

This clonotype was counted at least ten times. The J gene is TRBJ1-1, the V gene TRBV5-1, with TRBD1 as a possible D gene (5 bases). This CDR3 region has 14 residues. V gave up 0 bases and J gave up 1 base, with 7 bases separating them. Germline loops: CDR1 SGHRS, CDR2 YFSETQ. CDR3 loop: CASSLGQTNTEAFF. CDR3 nucleotides: TGCGCCAGCAGCTTGGGACAGACGAACACTGAAGCTTTCTTT.

J is TRBJ1-1 and V is TRBV3-1; 8 nucleotides agree with TRBD1. CDR1 and CDR2 from the germline V gene are LGHDT and YNNKEL (reference sequence). This CDR3 contains 13 residues. After removal of 6 bases from V and 3 bases from J, the junction contained 3 bases not matched to a gene. The CDR3 sequence is CASSSGGYTEAFF. The CDR3 region has the DNA TGTGCCAGCAGTTCAGGGGGCTACACTGAAGCTTTCTTT.

In this sample, this clonotype turned up a few times. Here the CDR3 DNA reads TGCGCCAGCAGTCTGACTAGCGCAACAGATACGCAGTATTTT. It specifies CASSLTSATDTQYF. This sequence joins TRBV4-1 and TRBJ2-3; 8 bases align to TRBD2. The V segment lost 6 bases and the J segment 3 bases; nucleotides outside the gene matches: 5. Per germline, CDR1 MGHRA and CDR2 YSYEKL. The CDR3 is 14 residues long.

The CDR3 sequence: CASSAAYRWDYGYTF. The CDR3 DNA reads as TGTGCCAGCAGCGCTGCTTACAGATGGGACTATGGCTACACCTTC. J is TRBJ1-2 and V is TRBV5-5; D is undetermined. V was cut by 4 bases and J by 3 bases, with 16 bases left in between. CDR1 and CDR2 (germline): SGHKS, YYEKEE (reference sequence). CDR3 size: 15 residues.

This clonotype was recorded many times. J is TRBJ1-1 and V is TRBV11-2, with a possible D match to TRBD1 (5 bases). This CDR3 region has 13 residues. Germline lookup yields CDR1 SGHAT and CDR2 FQNNGV. Trimming left V 1 base short and J 5 bases short, with 8 bases between. The CDR3 DNA sequence: TGTGCCAGCAGCTTAGTGGGGGGAACTGAAGCTTTCTTT. Protein: CASSLVGGTEAFF.

This clonotype was detected only a few times. The chain links TRBV30 to TRBJ1-1; no clear D. V lost 2 bases, J lost 0 bases, and 10 bases lay in between. Germline lookup yields CDR1 GTSNPN and CDR2 SVGIG (reference sequence). The CDR3 is 14 residues long. The CDR3 DNA reads as TGTGCCTGGAGTAAGACTCGGATGAACACTGAAGCTTTCTTT. Its protein is CAWSKTRMNTEAFF.

The chain combines TRBV5-1 with TRBJ2-1; tentative D call: TRBD1 (6 bases). Per germline, CDR1 SGHRS and CDR2 YFSETQ. The V end was cut by 5 bases, the J end by 6 bases, with 12 bases between. There are 13 residues in the CDR3. The CDR3 loop is CASRSQGGNEQFF. CDR3 DNA: TGCGCCAGCAGATCCCAAGGGGGCAATGAGCAGTTCTTC.